This is a list of T cell receptor beta chains from one sample in a study of beta chain features in type 1 diabetes. Method: immunoSEQ multiplex PCR; TCRdb's copy keeps in-frame clones and lacks some. The sample holds under 300,000 clones, about 15% seen once. The sequencing sample was made of naive CD4+ T cells from blood. These TCRs come from a man aged 30 to 39 with type 1 diabetes. Each CDR3 is given with its conserved first and last residue.

j_gene | v_gene | CDR3aa
TRBJ2-3 | TRBV10-3 | CAISQDRGTDTQYF
TRBJ2-7 | TRBV6-1 | CASSEGPGIYEQYF
TRBJ2-3 | TRBV5-1 | CASSFSSGGADTQYF
TRBJ2-7 | TRBV5-1 | CASSLDPAGSYEQYF
TRBJ2-1 | TRBV2 | CASSGYRDGNEQFF
TRBJ2-7 | TRBV5-4 | CASSLSPTGYEQYF
TRBJ2-7 | TRBV30 | CAWSVSLAGTYEQYF
TRBJ2-3 | TRBV6-1 | CASRTGTDTQYF
TRBJ2-1 | TRBV7-2 | CASSLMAGEYNEQFF
TRBJ1-2 | TRBV19 | CASSIAGEDTF
TRBJ1-1 | TRBV19 | CASSIGRAAEAFF
TRBJ2-7 | TRBV5-1 | CASSLTGDSYEQYF
TRBJ2-2 | TRBV18 | CASSSGTVNAGELFF
TRBJ2-7 | TRBV7-9 | CASSFGQPHEQYF
TRBJ1-2 | TRBV18 | CASSPTDRGYGYTF
TRBJ2-7 | TRBV23-1 | CASSQPDRGGYEQYF
TRBJ2-3 | TRBV4-1 | CASSPRVHTDTQYF
TRBJ1-1 | TRBV6-5 | CASSYVSVNTEAFF
TRBJ1-2 | TRBV7-6 | CASSLNGQHGYTF
TRBJ2-3 | TRBV4-1 | CASSQDRGPDTQYF
TRBJ1-2 | TRBV9 | CASSVGGGYGYTF
TRBJ1-5 | TRBV19 | CASRDSPGLYQPQHF
TRBJ1-2 | TRBV19 | CASRKNQGNGYTF
TRBJ2-5 | TRBV6-1 | CASSGGLTQETQYF
TRBJ2-5 | TRBV7-9 | CASSLVGGDPPTQYF
TRBJ1-5 | TRBV2 | CASSRDRGGNQPQHF